The following is a TCR beta chain sequence with its context. Library preparation (for TCRbeta) was performed with unique molecular identifiers. Each CDR3 protein is one row after TCRdb ran MiXCR on the PCR reads. The data show 550,000 to 600,000 distinct CDR3 sequences, 20% to 25% seen once. The entry originates in a study of T-cell reconstitution after alpha-beta-depleted transplantation in children. After removal of 5 bases from V and 5 bases from J, the junction contained 4 bases not matched to a gene. CDR1 SGHNT and CDR2 YENEEA come from the germline V gene. This CDR3 contains 14 residues. The receptor was isolated from a boy less than two years old who had a stem cell transplant for acute myeloid leukemia, so the T cells may come from the graft donor. The V and J genes are TRBV11-3 and TRBJ2-2, with TRBD1 matching 8 bases. The source was PBMCs, mostly from graft donor cells, collected 360 days after TCRalphabeta/CD19-depleted stem cell transplant. CDR3 nucleotides: TGTGCCAGCAGCACCGGACAGGGAACCGGGGAGCTGTTTTTT. This encodes CASSTGQGTGELFF. Based on the CDR3 plus reference TRBV11-3 and TRBJ2-2, the full variable domain is EAGVVQSPRYKIIEKKQPVAFWCNPISGHNTLYWYLQNLGQGPELLIRYENEEAVDDSQLPKDRFSAERLKGVDSTLKIQPAELGDSAVYLCASSTGQGTGELFFGEGSRLTVL.